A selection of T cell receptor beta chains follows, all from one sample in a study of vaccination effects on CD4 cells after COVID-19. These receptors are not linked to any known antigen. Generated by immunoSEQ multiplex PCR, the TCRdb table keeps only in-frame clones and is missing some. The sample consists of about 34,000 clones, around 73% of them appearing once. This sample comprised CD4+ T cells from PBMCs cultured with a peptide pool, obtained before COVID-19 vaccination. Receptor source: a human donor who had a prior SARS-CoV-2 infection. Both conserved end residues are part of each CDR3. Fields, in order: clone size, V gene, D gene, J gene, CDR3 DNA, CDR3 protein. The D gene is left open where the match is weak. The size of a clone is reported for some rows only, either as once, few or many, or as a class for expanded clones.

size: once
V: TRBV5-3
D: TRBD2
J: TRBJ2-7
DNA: TGTGCCAGAAGCTTCGGGACTAGCGGGGGGGCCTACGAGCAGTACTTC
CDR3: CARSFGTSGGAYEQYF

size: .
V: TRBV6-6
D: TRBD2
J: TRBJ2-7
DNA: TGTGCCAGCAGACTTCGACTAGCGGGAGAAAGCGAGCAGTACTTC
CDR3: CASRLRLAGESEQYF

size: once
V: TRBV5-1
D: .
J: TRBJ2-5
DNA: TGCGCCAGCAGCTTGCCGGTGGGGCTAGCAGCTAAAGAGACCCAGTACTTC
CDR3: CASSLPVGLAAKETQYF

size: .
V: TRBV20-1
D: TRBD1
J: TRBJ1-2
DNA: TGCAGTGCTAGTCGGGACAGCCCCTATGGCTACACCTTC
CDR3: CSASRDSPYGYTF

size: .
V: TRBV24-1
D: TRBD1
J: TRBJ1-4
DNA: TGTGCCACCAGTGATCCCGGGACAGGGAACGAAAAACTGTTTTTT
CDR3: CATSDPGTGNEKLFF

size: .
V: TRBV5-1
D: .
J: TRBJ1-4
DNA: TGCGCCAGCAGCTTGGTTCCAGGGAATGAAAAACTGTTTTTT
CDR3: CASSLVPGNEKLFF

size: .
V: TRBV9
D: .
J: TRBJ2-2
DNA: TGTGCCAGCAGCGCATCGAAGTTTGTCGGGGAGCTGTTTTTT
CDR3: CASSASKFVGELFF

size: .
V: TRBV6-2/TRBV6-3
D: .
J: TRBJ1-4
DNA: TGTGCCAGCAGTTACGCCGACGGTTACCCAACTAATGAAAAACTGTTTTTT
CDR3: CASSYADGYPTNEKLFF

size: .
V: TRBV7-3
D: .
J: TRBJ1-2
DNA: TGTGCCAGCAGCCCTGGGACTGGGGGGGGTGGCTACACCTTC
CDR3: CASSPGTGGGGYTF

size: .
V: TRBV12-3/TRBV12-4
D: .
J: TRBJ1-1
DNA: TGTGCCAGCAGTTTAGAGGGAATCACTGAAGCTTTCTTT
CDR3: CASSLEGITEAFF

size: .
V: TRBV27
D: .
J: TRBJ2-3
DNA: TGTGCCAGCAGTTTTTCGAACTTGGTAGATACGCAGTATTTT
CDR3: CASSFSNLVDTQYF

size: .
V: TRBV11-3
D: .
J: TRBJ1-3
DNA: TGTGCCAGCAGCTTCGCAAGCCCTGGAAACACCATATATTTT
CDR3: CASSFASPGNTIYF

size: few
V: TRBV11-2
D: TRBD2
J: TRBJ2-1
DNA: TGTGCCAGCAGCTCGGGACTAGCGGGATACAATGAGCAGTTCTTC
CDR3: CASSSGLAGYNEQFF

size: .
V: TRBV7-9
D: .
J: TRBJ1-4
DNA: TGTGCCAGCAGCCGAGCAGGGGCGAGTAATGAAAAACTGTTTTTT
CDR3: CASSRAGASNEKLFF

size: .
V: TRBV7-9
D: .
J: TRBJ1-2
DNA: TGTGCCAGCAGCTTAGATTTGTGGGGCCTTGGCTATGGCTACACCTTC
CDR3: CASSLDLWGLGYGYTF

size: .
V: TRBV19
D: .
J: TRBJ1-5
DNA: TGTGCCAGCTCTGCAGAGTGGAGGATTAAGCCCCAGCATTTT
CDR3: CASSAEWRIKPQHF

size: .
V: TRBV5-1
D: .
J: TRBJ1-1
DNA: TGCGCCAGCAGCACCACGGGTTTGGTGAACACTGAAGCTTTCTTT
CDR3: CASSTTGLVNTEAFF

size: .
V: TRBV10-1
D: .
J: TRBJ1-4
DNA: TGCGCCAGCACCGAGAGTCCCCGCGCCCCGGGGACTAATGAAAAACTGTTTTTT
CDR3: CASTESPRAPGTNEKLFF

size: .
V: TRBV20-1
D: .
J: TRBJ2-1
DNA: TGCAGTGCTAGCATTGGGGTAGAGCAGTTCTTC
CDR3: CSASIGVEQFF

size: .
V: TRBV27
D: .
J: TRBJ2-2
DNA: TGTGCCAGCAGGGGGAAGAACACCGGGGAGCTGTTTTTT
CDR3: CASRGKNTGELFF

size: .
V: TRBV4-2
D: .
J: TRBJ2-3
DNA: TGTGCCAGCAGCCAAGATTCATGGAGGGGGACAGATACGCAGTATTTT
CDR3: CASSQDSWRGTDTQYF

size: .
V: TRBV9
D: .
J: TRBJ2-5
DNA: TGTGCCAGCAGCGTAGGACAGCTCCAAGAGACCCAGTACTTC
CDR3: CASSVGQLQETQYF

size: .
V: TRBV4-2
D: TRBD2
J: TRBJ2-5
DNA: TGTGCCAGCAGCCAAAGGTGGATTCTAGCGGGAGGTTTGGAGACCCAGTACTTC
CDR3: CASSQRWILAGGLETQYF

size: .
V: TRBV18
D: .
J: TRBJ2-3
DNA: TGTGCCAGCTCACCCGCGTCACTAGGTCCGCCCACAGATACGCAGTATTTT
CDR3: CASSPASLGPPTDTQYF

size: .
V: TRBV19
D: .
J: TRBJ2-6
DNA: TGTGCCAGTAGTATGGCTTGGGGGGACGGGGCCAACGTCCTGACTTTC
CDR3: CASSMAWGDGANVLTF

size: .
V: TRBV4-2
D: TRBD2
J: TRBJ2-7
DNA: TGTGCCAGCAGCCAAGAGGGGCGGGAGAGCGAGCAGTACTTC
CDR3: CASSQEGRESEQYF

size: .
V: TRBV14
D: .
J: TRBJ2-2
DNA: TGTGCCAGCAGGAAACAGGTGTTCGGGGAGCTGTTTTTT
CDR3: CASRKQVFGELFF

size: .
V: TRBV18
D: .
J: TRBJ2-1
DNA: TGTGCCAGCTCACCACCGTCTAGAGGTGCGGACAATGAGCAGTTCTTC
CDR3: CASSPPSRGADNEQFF

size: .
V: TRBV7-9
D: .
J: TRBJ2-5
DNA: TGTGCCAGCAGCCATTGGACAACAGACCAAGAGACCCAGTACTTC
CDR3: CASSHWTTDQETQYF

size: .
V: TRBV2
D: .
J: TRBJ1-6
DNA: TGTGCCAGCAGCGACGACATGACGCTTTCACCCCTCCACTTT
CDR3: CASSDDMTLSPLHF

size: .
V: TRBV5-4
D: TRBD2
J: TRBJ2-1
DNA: TGTGCCAGCAGCTTAGGTGGACCGGGACTAGCGGGGGGGCAGTTCTTC
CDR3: CASSLGGPGLAGGQFF

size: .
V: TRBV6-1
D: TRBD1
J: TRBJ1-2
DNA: TGTGCCAGCAGTGCAAGGACAGGGGCTGGAGACTATGGCTACACCTTC
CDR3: CASSARTGAGDYGYTF

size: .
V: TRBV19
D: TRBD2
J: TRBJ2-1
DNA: TGTGCCAGTAGTATAGTTGGGCTAGCGGGAGGGCCGGAGCAGTTCTTC
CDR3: CASSIVGLAGGPEQFF

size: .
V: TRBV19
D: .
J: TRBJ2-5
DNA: TGTGCCAGTAGTATCTGGGGGGAAGAGACCCAGTACTTC
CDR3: CASSIWGEETQYF

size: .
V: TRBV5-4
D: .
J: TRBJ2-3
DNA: TGTGCCAGCAGCCTCAGCTCCACAGATACGCAGTATTTT
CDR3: CASSLSSTDTQYF

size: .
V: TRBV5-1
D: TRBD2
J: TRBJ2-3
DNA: TGCGCCAGCAGCCTCGGACTAGCGGGGGGTTTAGATACGCAGTATTTT
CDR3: CASSLGLAGGLDTQYF

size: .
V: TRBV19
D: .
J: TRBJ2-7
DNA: TGTGCCAGTAGCCAATTCAAAGTAGCAGGTAGCGAGCAGTACTTC
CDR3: CASSQFKVAGSEQYF

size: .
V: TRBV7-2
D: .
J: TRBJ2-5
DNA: TGTGCCAGCAGCCAGAGAAGGACGGAGACCCAGTACTTC
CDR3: CASSQRRTETQYF

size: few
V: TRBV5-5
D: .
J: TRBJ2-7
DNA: TGTGCCAGCAGCTTCTTCCTTTATAGCTCCTACGAGCAGTACTTC
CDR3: CASSFFLYSSYEQYF

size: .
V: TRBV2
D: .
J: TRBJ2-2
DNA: TGTGCCAGCACCAGAGAGGGGGGGACTAACACCGGGGAGCTGTTTTTT
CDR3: CASTREGGTNTGELFF

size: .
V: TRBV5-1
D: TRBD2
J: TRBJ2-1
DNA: TGCGCCAGCAGCTCCTTGCGGGGGGGCCCAAGCAATGAGCAGTTCTTC
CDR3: CASSSLRGGPSNEQFF

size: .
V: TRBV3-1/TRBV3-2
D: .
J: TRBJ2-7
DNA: TGTGCCAGCAGCCGGGGGCAGGAGCTCTACGAGCAGTACTTC
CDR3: CASSRGQELYEQYF

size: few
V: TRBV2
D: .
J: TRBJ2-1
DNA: TGTGCCAGCAGTGAACTAGTTGGGTTAAGCTCCTACAATGAGCAGTTCTTC
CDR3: CASSELVGLSSYNEQFF

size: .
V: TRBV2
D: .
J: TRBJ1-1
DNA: TGTGCCAGCAGTGAAAACAGGCACACTGAAGCTTTCTTT
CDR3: CASSENRHTEAFF

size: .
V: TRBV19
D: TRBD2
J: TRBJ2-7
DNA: TGTGCCAGTAGTATAATTGGCGGGAGGGCCGGCTACGAGCAGTACTTC
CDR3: CASSIIGGRAGYEQYF

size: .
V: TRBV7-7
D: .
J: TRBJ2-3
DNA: TGTGCTAGCAGCCCAAATGGCCAAGATACGCAGTATTTT
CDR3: CASSPNGQDTQYF

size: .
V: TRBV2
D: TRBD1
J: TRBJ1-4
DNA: TGTGCCAGCAAAGGGACAGGGAAGGATTTGGAACTGTTTTTT
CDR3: CASKGTGKDLELFF

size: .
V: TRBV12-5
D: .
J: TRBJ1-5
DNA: TGTGCTAGTGGAGTGGATGAATTTCAGCCCCAGCATTTT
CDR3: CASGVDEFQPQHF